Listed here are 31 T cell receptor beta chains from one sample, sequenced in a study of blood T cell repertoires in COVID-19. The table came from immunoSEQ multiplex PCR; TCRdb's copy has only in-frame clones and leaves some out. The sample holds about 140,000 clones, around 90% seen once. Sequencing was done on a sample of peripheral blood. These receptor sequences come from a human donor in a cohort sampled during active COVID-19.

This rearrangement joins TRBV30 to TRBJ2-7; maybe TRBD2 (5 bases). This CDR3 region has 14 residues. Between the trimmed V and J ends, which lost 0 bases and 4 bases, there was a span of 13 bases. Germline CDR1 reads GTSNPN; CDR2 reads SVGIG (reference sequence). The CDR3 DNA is TGTGCCTGGAGTGTACTCAGTCGGGATTACGAGCAGTACTTC. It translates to CAWSVLSRDYEQYF.

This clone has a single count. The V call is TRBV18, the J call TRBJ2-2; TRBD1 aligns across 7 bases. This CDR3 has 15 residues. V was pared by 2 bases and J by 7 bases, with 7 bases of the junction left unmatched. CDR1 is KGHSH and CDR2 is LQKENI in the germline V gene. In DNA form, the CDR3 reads TGTGCCAGCTCACCAACGACAGGGCTTGGCGGGGAGCTGTTTTTT. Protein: CASSPTTGLGGELFF.

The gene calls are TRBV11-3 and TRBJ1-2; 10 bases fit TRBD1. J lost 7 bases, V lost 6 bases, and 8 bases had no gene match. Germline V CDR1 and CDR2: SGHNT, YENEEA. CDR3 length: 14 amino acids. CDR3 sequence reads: CASSRDRGGFGYTF. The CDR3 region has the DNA TGTGCCAGCAGTCGGGACAGGGGCGGGTTTGGCTACACCTTC.

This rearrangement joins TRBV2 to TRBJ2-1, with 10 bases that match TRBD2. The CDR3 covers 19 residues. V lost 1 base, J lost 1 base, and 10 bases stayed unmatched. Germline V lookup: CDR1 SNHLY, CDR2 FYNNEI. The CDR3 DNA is TGTGCCAGCAGTGAAGGTCGGGCTAGCGGGAGTATTTCCTACAATGAGCAGTTCTTC. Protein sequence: CASSEGRASGSISYNEQFF.

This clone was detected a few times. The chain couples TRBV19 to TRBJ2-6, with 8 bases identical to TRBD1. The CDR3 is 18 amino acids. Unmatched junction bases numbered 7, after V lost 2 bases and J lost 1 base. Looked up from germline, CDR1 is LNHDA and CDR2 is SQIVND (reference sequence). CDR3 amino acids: CASSIPLGQGSGANVLTF. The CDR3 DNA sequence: TGTGCCAGTAGTATACCTCTCGGACAGGGTTCTGGGGCCAACGTCCTGACTTTC.

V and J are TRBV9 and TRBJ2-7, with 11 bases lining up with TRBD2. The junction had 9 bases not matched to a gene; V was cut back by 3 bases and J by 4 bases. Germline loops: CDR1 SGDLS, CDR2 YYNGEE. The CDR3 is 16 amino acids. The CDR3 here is CASSAGTTSGIYEQYF. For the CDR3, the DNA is TGTGCCAGCAGCGCGGGAACGACTAGCGGGATTTACGAGCAGTACTTC.

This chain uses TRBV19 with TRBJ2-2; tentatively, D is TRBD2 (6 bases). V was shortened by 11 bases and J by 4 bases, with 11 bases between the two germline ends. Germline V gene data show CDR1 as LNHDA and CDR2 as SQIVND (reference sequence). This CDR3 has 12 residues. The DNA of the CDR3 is TGTGCCGGGGGGACTCTCACCGGGGAGCTGTTTTTT. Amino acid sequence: CAGGTLTGELFF.

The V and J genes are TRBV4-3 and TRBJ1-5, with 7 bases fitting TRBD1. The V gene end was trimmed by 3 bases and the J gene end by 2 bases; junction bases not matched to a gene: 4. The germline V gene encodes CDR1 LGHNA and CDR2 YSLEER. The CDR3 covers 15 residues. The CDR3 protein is CASSQVTGGNQPQHF. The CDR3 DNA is TGCGCCAGCAGCCAGGTAACAGGGGGCAATCAGCCCCAGCATTTT.

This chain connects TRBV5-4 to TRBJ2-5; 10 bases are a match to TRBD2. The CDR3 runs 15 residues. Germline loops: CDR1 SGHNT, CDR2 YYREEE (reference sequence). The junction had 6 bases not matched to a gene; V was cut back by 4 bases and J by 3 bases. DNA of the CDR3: TGTGCCAGCAGCAACCTACTAGCGGGGAAAGAGACCCAGTACTTC. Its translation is CASSNLLAGKETQYF.

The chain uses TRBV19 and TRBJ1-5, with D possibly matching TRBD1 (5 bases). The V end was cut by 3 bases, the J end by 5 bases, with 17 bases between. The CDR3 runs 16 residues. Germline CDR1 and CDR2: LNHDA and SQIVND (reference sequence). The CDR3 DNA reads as TGTGCCAGTAGTATTCCGGGGTGGGGAGGGGATCAGCCCCAGCATTTT. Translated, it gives CASSIPGWGGDQPQHF.

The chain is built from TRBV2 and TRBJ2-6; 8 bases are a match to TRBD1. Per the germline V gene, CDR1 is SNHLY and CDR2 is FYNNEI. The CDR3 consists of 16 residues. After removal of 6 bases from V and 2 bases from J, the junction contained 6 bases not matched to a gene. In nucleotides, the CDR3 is TGTGCCAGCAGACCGGACAGGGCGGCTGGGGCCAACGTCCTGACTTTC. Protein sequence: CASRPDRAAGANVLTF.

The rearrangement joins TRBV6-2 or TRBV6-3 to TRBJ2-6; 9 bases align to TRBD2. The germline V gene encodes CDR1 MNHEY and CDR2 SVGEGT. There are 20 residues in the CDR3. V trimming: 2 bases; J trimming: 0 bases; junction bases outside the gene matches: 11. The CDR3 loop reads CASSYAALAGALSGANVLTF. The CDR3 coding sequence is TGTGCCAGCAGTTACGCGGCCTTAGCGGGGGCCCTCTCTGGGGCCAACGTCCTGACTTTC.

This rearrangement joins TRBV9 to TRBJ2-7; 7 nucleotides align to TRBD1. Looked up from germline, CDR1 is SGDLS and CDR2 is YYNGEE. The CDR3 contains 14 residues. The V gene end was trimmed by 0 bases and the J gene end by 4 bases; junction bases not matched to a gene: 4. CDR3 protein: CASSVDNRGYEQYF. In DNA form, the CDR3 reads TGTGCCAGCAGCGTAGACAACAGGGGATACGAGCAGTACTTC. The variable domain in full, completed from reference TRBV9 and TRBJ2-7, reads DSGVTQTPKHLITATGQRVTLRCSPRSGDLSVYWYQQSLDQGLQFLIQYYNGEERAKGNILERFSAQQFPDLHSELNLSSLELGDSALYFCASSVDNRGYEQYFGPGTRLTVT.

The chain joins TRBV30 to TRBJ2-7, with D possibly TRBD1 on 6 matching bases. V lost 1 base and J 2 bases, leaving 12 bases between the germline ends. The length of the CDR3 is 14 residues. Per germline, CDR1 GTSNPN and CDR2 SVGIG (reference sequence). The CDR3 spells CAWSAGTPPYEQYF. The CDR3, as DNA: TGTGCCTGGAGTGCAGGGACACCCCCCTACGAGCAGTACTTC.

The CDR3 DNA reads as TGTGCCAGCTCACCACGGCAGGGCTCTAGCTCCTACGAGCAGTACTTC. This translates into CASSPRQGSSSYEQYF. The chain uses TRBV18 and TRBJ2-7; TRBD1 is a possible D gene (5 bases). This CDR3 is 16 amino acids long. Trimming cost V 1 base and J 0 bases, with 13 bases left between them. Germline values: CDR1 KGHSH, CDR2 LQKENI.

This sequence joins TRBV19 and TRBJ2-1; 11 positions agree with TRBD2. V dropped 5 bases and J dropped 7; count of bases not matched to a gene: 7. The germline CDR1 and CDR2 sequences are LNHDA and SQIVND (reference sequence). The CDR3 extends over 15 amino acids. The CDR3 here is CASSLVAGGRNEQFF. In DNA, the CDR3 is TGTGCCAGTAGTCTTGTAGCGGGAGGGCGAAATGAGCAGTTCTTC.

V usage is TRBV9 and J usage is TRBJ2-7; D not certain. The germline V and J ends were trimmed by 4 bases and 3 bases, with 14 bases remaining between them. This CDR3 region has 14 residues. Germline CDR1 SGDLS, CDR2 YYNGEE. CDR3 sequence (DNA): TGTGCCAGCAGCCCCTCAGACACCGGCTACGAGCAGTACTTC. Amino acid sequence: CASSPSDTGYEQYF.

The CDR3 loop is CASSVEPGYEQYF. CDR3 bases: TGTGCCAGCAGCGTAGAGCCAGGCTACGAGCAGTACTTC. The chain uses TRBV9 and TRBJ2-7; D is unresolved. Per the germline V gene, CDR1 is SGDLS and CDR2 is YYNGEE. CDR3 length: 13 residues. V shed 0 bases and J shed 3 bases, with 7 bases lying between them.

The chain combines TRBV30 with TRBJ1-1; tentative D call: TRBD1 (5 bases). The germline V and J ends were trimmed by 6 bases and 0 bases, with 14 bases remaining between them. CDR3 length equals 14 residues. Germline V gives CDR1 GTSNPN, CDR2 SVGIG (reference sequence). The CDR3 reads CACQRGGMNTEAFF. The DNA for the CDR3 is TGTGCCTGCCAGCGGGGGGGGATGAACACTGAAGCTTTCTTT.

This CDR3 is CASSPTGGFNYGYTF. DNA of the CDR3: TGTGCCAGCAGCCCCACAGGGGGCTTTAACTATGGCTACACCTTC. J is TRBJ1-2 and V is TRBV7-2, with 9 nucleotides matching TRBD1. CDR3 length: 15 residues. With 5 bases clipped from V and 1 base from J, the junction kept 5 bases outside the gene matches. The germline CDR1 and CDR2 sequences are SGHTA and FQGNSA.

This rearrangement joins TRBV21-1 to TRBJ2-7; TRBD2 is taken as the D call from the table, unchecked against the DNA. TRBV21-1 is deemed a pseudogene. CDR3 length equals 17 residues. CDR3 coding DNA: TGTGCCAGCAGCAAAGAAGCGGGGCGAAGGAGCTCCTACGAGCAGTACTTC. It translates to CASSKEAGRRSSYEQYF.

The CDR3 sequence is CASSLGLAGGRSGEQYF. The CDR3 nucleotides are TGTGCCAGCAGCTTAGGACTAGCGGGAGGGCGATCGGGGGAGCAGTACTTC. V gene TRBV7-9 combines with J gene TRBJ2-7; 14 nucleotides align to TRBD2. Germline loops: CDR1 SEHNR, CDR2 FQNEAQ (reference sequence). The CDR3 contains 17 residues. J lost 7 bases, V lost 1 base, and 9 bases had no gene match. The whole variable domain, filled in from reference TRBV7-9 and TRBJ2-7, reads DTGVSQNPRHKITKRGQNVTFRCDPISEHNRLYWYRQTLGQGPEFLTYFQNEAQLEKSRLLSDRFSAERPKGSFSTLEIQRTEQGDSAMYLCASSLGLAGGRSGEQYFGPGTRLTVT.

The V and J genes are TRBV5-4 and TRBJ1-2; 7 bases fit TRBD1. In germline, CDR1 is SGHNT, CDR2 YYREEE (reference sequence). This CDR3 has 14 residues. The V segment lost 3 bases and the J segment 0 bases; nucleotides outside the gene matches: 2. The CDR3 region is CASSSGTANYGYTF. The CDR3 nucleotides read TGTGCCAGCAGCTCCGGGACAGCTAACTATGGCTACACCTTC. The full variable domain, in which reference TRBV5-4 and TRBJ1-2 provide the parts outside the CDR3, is ETGVTQSPTHLIKTRGQQVTLRCSSQSGHNTVSWYQQALGQGPQFIFQYYREEENGRGNFPPRFSGLQFPNYSSELNVNALELDDSALYLCASSSGTANYGYTFGSGTRLTVV.

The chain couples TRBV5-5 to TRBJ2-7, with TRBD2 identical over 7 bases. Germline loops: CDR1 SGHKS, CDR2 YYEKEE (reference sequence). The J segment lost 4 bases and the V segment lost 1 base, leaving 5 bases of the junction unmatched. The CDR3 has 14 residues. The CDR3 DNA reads TGTGCCAGCAGCTTGTGGGGGGGAACATACGAGCAGTACTTC. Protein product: CASSLWGGTYEQYF.

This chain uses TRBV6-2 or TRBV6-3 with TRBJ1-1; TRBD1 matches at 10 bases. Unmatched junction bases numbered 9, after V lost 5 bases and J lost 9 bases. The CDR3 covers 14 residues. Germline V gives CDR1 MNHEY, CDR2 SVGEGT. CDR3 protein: CASSTWDRGEKAFF. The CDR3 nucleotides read TGTGCCAGCAGTACATGGGACAGGGGCGAGAAAGCTTTCTTT.

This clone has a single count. The CDR3, as DNA: TGTGCCAGCAGCACACGAATTAGCGGGGCCACAGATACGCAGTATTTT. It yields the protein CASSTRISGATDTQYF. The chain is built from TRBV21-1 and TRBJ2-3; the D call TRBD2 from the table was never checked on the DNA. TRBV21-1 is designated a pseudogene. This CDR3 has 16 amino acids.

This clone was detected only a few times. The CDR3 nucleotides are TGTGCCGAGGGGGACGCGAACACCGGGGAGCTGTTTTTT. Amino acids: CAEGDANTGELFF. The chain couples TRBV7-9 to TRBJ2-2, with D possibly matching TRBD1 (6 bases). The CDR3 loop spans 13 amino acids. Germline V CDR1 and CDR2: SEHNR, FQNEAQ (reference sequence). V lost 11 bases to trimming and J lost 0 bases, with 10 bases between them.

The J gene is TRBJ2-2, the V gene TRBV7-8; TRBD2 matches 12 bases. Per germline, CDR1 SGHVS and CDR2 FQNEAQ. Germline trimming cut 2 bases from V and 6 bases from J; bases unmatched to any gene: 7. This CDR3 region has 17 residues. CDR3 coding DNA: TGTGCCAGCAGCTTACGGACTAGCGGGATTGTGGCCGGGGAGCTGTTTTTT. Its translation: CASSLRTSGIVAGELFF.

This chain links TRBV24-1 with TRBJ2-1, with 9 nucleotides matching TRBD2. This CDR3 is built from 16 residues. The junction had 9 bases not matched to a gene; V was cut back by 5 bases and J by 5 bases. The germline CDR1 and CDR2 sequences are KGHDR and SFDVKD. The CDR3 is CATSGSAGGPDNEQFF. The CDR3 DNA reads TGTGCCACCAGTGGTTCCGCGGGAGGGCCGGACAATGAGCAGTTCTTC.

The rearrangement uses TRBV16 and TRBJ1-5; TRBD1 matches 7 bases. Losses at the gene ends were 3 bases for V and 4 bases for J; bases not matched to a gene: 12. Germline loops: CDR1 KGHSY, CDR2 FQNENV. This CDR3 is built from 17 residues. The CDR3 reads CASSHIAQTGTNQPQHF. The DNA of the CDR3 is TGTGCCAGCAGCCACATCGCCCAGACAGGGACTAATCAGCCCCAGCATTTT.

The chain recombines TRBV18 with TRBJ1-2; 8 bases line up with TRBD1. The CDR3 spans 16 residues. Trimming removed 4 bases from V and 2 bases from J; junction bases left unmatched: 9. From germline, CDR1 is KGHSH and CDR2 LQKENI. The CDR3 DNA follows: TGTGCCAGCTCACAACCAGGGGGCTTTAGGAACTATGGCTACACCTTC. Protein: CASSQPGGFRNYGYTF.